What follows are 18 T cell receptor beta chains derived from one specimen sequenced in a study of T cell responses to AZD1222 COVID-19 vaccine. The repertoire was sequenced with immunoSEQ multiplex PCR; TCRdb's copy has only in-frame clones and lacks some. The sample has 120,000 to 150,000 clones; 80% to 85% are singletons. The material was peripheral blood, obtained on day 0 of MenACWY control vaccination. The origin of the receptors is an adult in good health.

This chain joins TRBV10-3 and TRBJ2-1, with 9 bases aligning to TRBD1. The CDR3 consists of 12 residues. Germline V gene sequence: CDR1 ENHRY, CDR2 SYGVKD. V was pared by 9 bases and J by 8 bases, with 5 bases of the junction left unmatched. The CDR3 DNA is TGTGCCATGGGACAGGGAGGGGATGAGCAGTTCTTC. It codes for CAMGQGGDEQFF.

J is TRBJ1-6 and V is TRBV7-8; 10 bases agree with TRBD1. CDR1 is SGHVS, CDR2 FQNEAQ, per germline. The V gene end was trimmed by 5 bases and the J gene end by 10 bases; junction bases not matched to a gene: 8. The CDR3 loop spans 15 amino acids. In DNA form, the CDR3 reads TGTGCCAGCAGCGGACGGGACAGGGGAGGATCACCCCTCCACTTT. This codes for CASSGRDRGGSPLHF.

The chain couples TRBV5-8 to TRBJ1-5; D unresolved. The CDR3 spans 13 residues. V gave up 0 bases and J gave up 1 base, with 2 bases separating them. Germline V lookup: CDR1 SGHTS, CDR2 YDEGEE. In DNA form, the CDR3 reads TGTGCCAGCAGCTTGGGAAGCAATCAGCCCCAGCATTTT. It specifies CASSLGSNQPQHF.

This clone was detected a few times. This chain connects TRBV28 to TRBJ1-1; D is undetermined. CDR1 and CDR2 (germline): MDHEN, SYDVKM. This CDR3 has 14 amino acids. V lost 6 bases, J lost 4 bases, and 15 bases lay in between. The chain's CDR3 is CASSPGGYGTEAFF. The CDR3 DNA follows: TGTGCCAGCAGCCCGGGTGGTTATGGCACTGAAGCTTTCTTT.

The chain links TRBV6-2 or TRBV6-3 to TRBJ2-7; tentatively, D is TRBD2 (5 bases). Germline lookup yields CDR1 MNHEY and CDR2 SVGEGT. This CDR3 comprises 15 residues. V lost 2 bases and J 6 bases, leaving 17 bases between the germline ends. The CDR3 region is CASSYDPSRLPEQYF. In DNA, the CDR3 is TGTGCCAGCAGTTACGACCCTAGCAGGCTTCCCGAGCAGTACTTC.

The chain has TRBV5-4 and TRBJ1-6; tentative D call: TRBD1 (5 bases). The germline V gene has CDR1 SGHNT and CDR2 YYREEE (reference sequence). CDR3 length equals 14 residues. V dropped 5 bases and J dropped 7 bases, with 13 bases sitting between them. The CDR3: CASSPGTVNSPLHF. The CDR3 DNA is TGTGCCAGCAGTCCCGGGACGGTGAATTCACCCCTCCACTTT. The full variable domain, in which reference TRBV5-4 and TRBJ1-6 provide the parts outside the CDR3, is ETGVTQSPTHLIKTRGQQVTLRCSSQSGHNTVSWYQQALGQGPQFIFQYYREEENGRGNFPPRFSGLQFPNYSSELNVNALELDDSALYLCASSPGTVNSPLHFGNGTRLTVT.

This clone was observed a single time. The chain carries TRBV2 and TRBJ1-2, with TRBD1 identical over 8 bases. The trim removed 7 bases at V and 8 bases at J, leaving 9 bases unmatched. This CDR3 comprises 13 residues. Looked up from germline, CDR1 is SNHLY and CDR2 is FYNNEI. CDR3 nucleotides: TGTGCCAGCAAGGACAGGGATCTACGGGGCTACACCTTC. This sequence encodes CASKDRDLRGYTF.

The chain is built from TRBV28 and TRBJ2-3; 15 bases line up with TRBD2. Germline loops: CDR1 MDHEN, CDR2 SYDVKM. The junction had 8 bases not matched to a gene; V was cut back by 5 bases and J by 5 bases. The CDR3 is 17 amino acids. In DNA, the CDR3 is TGTGCCAGCAGTCCCTGGACTAGCGGGGGGGCGGTAGATACGCAGTATTTT. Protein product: CASSPWTSGGAVDTQYF.

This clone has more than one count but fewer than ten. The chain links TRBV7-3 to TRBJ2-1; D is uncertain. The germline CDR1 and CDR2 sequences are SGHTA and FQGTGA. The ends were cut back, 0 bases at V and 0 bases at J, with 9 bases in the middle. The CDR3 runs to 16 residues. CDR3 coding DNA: TGTGCCAGCAGCTTAACGCCGAGTACCTCCTACAATGAGCAGTTCTTC. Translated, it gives CASSLTPSTSYNEQFF.

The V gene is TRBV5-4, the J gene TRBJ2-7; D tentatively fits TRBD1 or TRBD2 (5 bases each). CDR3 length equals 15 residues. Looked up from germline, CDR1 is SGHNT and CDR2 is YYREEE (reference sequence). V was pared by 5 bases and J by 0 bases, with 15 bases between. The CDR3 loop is CASRKGTVGSYEQYF. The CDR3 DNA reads TGTGCCAGCAGAAAGGGGACGGTGGGCTCCTACGAGCAGTACTTC.

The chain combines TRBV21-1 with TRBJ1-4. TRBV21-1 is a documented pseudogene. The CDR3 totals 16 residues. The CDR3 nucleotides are TGTGCCAGCAGCAAAAAGGGTCCTTCAACTAATGAAAAACTGTTTTTT. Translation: CASSKKGPSTNEKLFF.

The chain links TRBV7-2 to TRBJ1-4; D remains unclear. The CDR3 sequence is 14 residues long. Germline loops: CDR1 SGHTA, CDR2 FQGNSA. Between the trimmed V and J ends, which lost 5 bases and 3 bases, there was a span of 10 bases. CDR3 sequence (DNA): TGTGCCAGCAGCCCCGGTCGGGCTAATGAAAAACTGTTTTTT. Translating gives CASSPGRANEKLFF.

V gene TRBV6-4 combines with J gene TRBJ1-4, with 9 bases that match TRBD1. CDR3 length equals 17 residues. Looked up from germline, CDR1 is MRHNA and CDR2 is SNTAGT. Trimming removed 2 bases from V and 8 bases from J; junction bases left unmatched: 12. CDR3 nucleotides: TGTGCCAGCAGTGACATGGTACAGGGGGCGATAGGGGAAAAACTGTTTTTT. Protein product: CASSDMVQGAIGEKLFF.

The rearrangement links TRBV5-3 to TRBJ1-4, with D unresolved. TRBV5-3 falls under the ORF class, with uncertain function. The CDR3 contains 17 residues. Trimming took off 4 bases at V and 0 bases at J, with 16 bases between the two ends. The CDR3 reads CARSHYSVAATNEKLFF. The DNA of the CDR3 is TGTGCCAGAAGCCACTACAGCGTCGCGGCAACTAATGAAAAACTGTTTTTT.

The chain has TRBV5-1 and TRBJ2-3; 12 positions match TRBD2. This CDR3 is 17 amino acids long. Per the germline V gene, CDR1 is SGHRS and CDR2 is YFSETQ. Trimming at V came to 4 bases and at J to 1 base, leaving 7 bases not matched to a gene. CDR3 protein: CASSDGLAGRGTDTQYF. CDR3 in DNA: TGCGCCAGCAGCGACGGACTAGCGGGGAGGGGCACAGATACGCAGTATTTT.

The CDR3 reads CASQDRMDQPQHF. CDR3 bases: TGTGCCAGTCAAGACCGAATGGATCAGCCCCAGCATTTT. This chain uses TRBV19 with TRBJ1-5; no clear D gene. CDR1 is LNHDA and CDR2 is SQIVND in the germline V gene (reference sequence). The V end lost 8 bases, the J end lost 5 bases, and 13 bases lay between the germline ends. The length of the CDR3 is 13 residues.

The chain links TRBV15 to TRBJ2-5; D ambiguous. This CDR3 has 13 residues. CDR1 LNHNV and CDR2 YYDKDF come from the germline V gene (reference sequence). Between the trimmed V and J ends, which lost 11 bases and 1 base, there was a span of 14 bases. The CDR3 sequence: CAVQGGLQETQYF. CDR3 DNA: TGTGCCGTTCAAGGTGGGCTCCAAGAGACCCAGTACTTC.

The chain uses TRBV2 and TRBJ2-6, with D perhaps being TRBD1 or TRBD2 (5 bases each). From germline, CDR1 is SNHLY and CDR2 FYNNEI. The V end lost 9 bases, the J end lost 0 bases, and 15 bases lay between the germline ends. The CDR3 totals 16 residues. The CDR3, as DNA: TGTGCCAGTGGCAGGGACCGAAGCTCTGGGGCCAACGTCCTGACTTTC. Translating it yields CASGRDRSSGANVLTF.